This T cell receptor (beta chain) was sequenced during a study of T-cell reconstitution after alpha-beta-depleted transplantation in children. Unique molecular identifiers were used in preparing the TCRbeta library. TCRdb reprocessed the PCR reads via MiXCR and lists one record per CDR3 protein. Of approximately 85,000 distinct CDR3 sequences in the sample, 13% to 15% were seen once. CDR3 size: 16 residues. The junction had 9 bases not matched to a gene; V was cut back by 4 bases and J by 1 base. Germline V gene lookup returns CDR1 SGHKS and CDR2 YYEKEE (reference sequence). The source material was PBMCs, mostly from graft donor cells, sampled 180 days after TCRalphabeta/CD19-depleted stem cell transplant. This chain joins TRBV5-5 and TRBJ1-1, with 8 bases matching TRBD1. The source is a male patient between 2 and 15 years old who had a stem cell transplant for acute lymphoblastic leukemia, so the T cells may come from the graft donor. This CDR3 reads CASSAPGTGGNTEAFF. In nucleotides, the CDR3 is TGTGCCAGCAGCGCACCCGGGACAGGTGGGAACACTGAAGCTTTCTTT.